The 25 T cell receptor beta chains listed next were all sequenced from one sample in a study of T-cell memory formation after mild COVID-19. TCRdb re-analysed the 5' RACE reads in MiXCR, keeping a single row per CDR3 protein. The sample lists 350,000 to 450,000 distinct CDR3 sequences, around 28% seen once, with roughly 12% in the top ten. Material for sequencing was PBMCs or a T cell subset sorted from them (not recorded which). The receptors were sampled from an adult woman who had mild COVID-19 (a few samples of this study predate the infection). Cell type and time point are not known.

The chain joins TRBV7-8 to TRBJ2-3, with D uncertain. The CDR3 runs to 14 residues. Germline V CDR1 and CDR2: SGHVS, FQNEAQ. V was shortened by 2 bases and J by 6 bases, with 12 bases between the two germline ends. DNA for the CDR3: TGTGCCAGCAGCTTAAGGTCGGCCAGGGATACGCAGTATTTT. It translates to CASSLRSARDTQYF.

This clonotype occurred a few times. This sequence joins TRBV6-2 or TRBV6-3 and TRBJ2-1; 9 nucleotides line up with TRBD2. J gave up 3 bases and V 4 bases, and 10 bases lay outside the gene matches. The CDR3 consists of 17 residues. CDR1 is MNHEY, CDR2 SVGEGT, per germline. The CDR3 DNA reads TGTGCCAGCAGTTTTAACCCACTAGCGGGCCTCTACAATGAGCAGTTCTTC. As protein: CASSFNPLAGLYNEQFF.

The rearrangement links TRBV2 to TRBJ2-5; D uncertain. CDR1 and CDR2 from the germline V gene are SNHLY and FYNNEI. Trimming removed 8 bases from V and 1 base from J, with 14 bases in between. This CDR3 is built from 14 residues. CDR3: CASPRTPSQETQYF. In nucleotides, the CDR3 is TGTGCCAGCCCCCGGACCCCCAGCCAAGAGACCCAGTACTTC.

CDR3 bases: TGTGCCAGCAGCCTCAAACCGGCTAGCGGAGTTCCAGATACGCAGTATTTT. It is translated as CASSLKPASGVPDTQYF. V is TRBV7-6 and J is TRBJ2-3, with 7 bases fitting TRBD2. CDR3 size: 17 residues. The germline V gene encodes CDR1 SGHVS and CDR2 FNYEAQ. The J segment lost 4 bases and the V segment lost 5 bases, leaving 15 bases of the junction unmatched. Drawing the rest from reference TRBV7-6 and TRBJ2-3, the complete variable domain is GAGVSQSPRYKVTKRGQDVALRCDPISGHVSLYWYRQALGQGPEFLTYFNYEAQQDKSGLPNDRFSAERPEGSISTLTIQRTEQRDSAMYRCASSLKPASGVPDTQYFGPGTRLTVL.

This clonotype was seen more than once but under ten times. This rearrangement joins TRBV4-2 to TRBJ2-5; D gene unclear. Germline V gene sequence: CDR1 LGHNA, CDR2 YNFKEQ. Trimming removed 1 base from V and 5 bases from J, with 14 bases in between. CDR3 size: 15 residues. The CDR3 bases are TGTGCCAGCAGCCAAGTTGGCAGCCATTGGGAGACCCAGTACTTC. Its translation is CASSQVGSHWETQYF.

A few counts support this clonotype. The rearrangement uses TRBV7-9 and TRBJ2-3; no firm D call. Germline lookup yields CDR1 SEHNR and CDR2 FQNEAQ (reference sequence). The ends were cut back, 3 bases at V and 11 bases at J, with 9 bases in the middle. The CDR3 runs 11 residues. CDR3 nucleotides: TGTGCCAGCAGCTTCGGGTCGCTGCAGTATTTT. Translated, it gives CASSFGSLQYF.

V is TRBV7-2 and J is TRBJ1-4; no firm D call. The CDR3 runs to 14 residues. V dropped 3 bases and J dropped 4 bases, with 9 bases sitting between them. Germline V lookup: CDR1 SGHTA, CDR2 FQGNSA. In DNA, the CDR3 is TGTGCCAGCAGCTTCTCGGGCCATAATGAAAAACTGTTTTTT. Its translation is CASSFSGHNEKLFF.

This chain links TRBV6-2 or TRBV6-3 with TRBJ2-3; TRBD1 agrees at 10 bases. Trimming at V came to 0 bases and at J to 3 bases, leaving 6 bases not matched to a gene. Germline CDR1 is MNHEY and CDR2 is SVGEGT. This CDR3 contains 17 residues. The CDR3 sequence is CASSYSRTGGGTDTQYF. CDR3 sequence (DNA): TGTGCCAGCAGTTACTCGCGGACAGGGGGAGGAACAGATACGCAGTATTTT.

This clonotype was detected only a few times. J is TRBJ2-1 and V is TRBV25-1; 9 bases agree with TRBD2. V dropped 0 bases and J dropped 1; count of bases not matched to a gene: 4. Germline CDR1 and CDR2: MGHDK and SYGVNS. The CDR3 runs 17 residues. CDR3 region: CASSEYPSGMSYNEQFF. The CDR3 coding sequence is TGTGCCAGCAGTGAATATCCTAGCGGGATGTCCTACAATGAGCAGTTCTTC.

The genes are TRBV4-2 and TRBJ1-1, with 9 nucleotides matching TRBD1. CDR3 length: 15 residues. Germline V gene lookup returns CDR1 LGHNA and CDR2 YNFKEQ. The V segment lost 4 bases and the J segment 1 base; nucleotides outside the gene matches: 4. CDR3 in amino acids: CASSRETGGNTEAFF. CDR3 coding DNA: TGTGCCAGCAGCCGGGAGACAGGGGGGAACACTGAAGCTTTCTTT.

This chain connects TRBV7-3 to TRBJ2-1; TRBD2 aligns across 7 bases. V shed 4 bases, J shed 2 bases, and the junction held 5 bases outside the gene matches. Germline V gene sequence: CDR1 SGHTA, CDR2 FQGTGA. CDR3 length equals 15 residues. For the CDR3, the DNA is TGTGCCAGCAGCTCCGGGACTACAACCTACAATGAGCAGTTCTTC. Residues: CASSSGTTTYNEQFF.

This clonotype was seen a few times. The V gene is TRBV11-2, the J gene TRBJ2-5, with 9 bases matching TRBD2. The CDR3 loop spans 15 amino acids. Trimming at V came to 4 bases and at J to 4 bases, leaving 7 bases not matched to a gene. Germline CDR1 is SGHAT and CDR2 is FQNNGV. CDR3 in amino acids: CASSSGLALRETQYF. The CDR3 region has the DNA TGTGCCAGCAGCTCCGGACTAGCGCTTCGAGAGACCCAGTACTTC.

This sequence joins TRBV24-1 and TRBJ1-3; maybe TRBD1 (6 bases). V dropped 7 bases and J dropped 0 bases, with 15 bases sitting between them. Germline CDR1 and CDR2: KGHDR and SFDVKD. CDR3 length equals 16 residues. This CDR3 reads CATSPSGGGSGNTIYF. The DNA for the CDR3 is TGTGCCACCAGCCCCTCCGGGGGCGGCTCTGGAAACACCATATATTTT.

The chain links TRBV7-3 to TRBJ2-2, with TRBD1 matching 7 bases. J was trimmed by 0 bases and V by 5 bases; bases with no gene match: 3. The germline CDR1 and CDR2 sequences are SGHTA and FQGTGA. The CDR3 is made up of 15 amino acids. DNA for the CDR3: TGTGCCAGCAGCCCGACAGGGCCGAACACCGGGGAGCTGTTTTTT. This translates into CASSPTGPNTGELFF.

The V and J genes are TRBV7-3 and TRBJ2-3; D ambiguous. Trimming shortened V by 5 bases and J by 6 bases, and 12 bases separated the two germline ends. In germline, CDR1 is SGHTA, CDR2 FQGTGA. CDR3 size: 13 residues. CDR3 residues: CASSPPASDTQYF. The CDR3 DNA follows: TGTGCCAGCAGCCCTCCAGCTTCGGATACGCAGTATTTT. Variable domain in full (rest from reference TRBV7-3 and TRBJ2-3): GAGVSQTPSNKVTEKGKYVELRCDPISGHTALYWYRQSLGQGPEFLIYFQGTGAADDSGLPNDRFFAVRPEGSVSTLKIQRTERGDSAVYLCASSPPASDTQYFGPGTRLTVL.

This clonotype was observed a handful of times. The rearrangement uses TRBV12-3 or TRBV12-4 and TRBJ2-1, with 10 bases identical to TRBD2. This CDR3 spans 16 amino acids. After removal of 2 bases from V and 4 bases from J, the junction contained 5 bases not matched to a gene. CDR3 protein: CASSLSSGRTYNEQFF. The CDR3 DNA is TGTGCCAGCAGTTTATCTAGCGGGAGAACATACAATGAGCAGTTCTTC.

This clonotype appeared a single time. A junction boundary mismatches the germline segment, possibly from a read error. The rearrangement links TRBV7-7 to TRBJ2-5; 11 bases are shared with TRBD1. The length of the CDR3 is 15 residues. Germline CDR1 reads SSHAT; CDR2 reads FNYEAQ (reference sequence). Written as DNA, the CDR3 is TGTGCTAGCAGCCGGGGACAGGGGGTAGAAGAGACCCAGTACTTC. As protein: CASSRGQGVEETQYF.

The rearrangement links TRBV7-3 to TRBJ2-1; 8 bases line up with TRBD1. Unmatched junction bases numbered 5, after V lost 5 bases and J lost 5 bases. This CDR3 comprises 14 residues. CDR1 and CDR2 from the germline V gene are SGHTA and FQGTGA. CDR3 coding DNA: TGTGCCAGCAGCCCTGGACAGGGCCACAATGAGCAGTTCTTC. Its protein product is CASSPGQGHNEQFF.

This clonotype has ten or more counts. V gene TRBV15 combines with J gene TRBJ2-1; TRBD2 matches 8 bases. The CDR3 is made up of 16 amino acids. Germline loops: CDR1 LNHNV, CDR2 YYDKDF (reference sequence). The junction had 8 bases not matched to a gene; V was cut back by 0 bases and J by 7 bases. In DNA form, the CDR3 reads TGTGCCACCAGCAGAGATAGAGCGGGGGCCCTAAATGAGCAGTTCTTC. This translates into CATSRDRAGALNEQFF.

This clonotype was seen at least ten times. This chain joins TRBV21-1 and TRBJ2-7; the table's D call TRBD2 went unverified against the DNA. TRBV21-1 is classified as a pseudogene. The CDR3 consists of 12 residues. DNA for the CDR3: TGTGCCAGCTGCCGGGCCGCCTACGAGCAGTACTTC. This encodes CASCRAAYEQYF.

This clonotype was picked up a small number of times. CDR3 loop: CASSLGLGNEQYF. CDR3 DNA sequence: TGCGCCAGCAGCTTGGGTCTCGGAAACGAGCAGTACTTC. The chain couples TRBV5-1 to TRBJ2-7; unclear D gene. This CDR3 contains 13 residues. Germline V gene data show CDR1 as SGHRS and CDR2 as YFSETQ. The V end lost 0 bases, the J end lost 5 bases, and 9 bases lay between the germline ends. Full variable domain (remainder filled in from reference TRBV5-1 and TRBJ2-7): KAGVTQTPRYLIKTRGQQVTLSCSPISGHRSVSWYQQTPGQGLQFLFEYFSETQRNKGNFPGRFSGRQFSNSRSEMNVSTLELGDSALYLCASSLGLGNEQYFGPGTRLTVT.

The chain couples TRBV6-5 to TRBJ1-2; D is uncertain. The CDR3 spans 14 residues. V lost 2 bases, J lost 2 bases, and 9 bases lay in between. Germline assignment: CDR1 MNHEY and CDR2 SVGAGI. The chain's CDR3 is CASSYGMGNYGYTF. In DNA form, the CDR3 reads TGTGCCAGCAGTTACGGGATGGGAAACTATGGCTACACCTTC.

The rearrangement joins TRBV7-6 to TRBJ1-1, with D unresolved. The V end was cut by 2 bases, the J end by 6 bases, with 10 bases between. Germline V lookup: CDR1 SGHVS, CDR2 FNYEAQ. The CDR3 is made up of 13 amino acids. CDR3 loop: CASSLRNTAEAFF. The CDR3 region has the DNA TGTGCCAGCAGCTTAAGGAATACTGCTGAAGCTTTCTTT.

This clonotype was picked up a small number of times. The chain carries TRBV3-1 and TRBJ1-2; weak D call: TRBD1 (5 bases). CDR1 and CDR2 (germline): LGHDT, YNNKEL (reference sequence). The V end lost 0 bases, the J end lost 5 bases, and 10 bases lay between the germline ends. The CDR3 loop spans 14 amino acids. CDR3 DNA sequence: TGTGCCAGCAGCCAAGATCAGACAGCATATGGCTACACCTTC. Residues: CASSQDQTAYGYTF.

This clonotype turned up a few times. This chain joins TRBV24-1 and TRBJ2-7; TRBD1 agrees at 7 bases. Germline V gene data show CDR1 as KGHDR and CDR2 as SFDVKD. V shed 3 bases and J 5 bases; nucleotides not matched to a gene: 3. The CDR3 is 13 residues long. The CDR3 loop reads CATSDTDRDEQYF. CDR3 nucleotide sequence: TGTGCCACCAGTGATACAGACAGGGACGAGCAGTACTTC.